One and the same sample provided the 26 T cell receptor beta chains below, sequenced in a study of T cells after yellow fever vaccination. TCRdb independently ran MiXCR on the 5' RACE reads; one entry per CDR3 protein. The sample yields some 240,000 distinct CDR3 sequences, about 5.2% seen once. The sample here was CD4+ T cells sorted from PBMCs, taken on the day of the yellow fever booster vaccination. The origin of the receptors is a man aged 18 to 30 who received the YFV17D yellow fever vaccine.

This clonotype is termed medium-sized (0.01 to 0.1%). The gene calls are TRBV5-5 and TRBJ2-2; possibly TRBD1 for D (6 bases). The CDR3 runs 15 residues. Germline V CDR1 and CDR2: SGHKS, YYEKEE (reference sequence). V was trimmed by 0 bases and J by 6 bases, leaving 12 bases between them. CDR3 sequence reads: CASSLAPAGAGELFF. CDR3 nucleotide sequence: TGTGCCAGCAGCTTGGCTCCGGCAGGGGCCGGGGAGCTGTTTTTT.

The V call is TRBV5-4, the J call TRBJ1-2; possibly TRBD1 for D (5 bases). The germline CDR1 and CDR2 sequences are SGHNT and YYREEE (reference sequence). V dropped 2 bases and J dropped 3 bases, with 8 bases sitting between them. There are 13 residues in the CDR3. The CDR3 loop reads CASSFEGYYGYTF. The CDR3 nucleotides are TGTGCCAGCAGCTTTGAGGGGTACTATGGCTACACCTTC.

V and J are TRBV30 and TRBJ1-2; the D is unclear. Between the trimmed V and J ends, which lost 0 bases and 4 bases, there was a span of 9 bases. CDR1 GTSNPN and CDR2 SVGIG come from the germline V gene (reference sequence). The CDR3 totals 13 residues. CDR3 sequence reads: CAWSVSQSYGYTF. The CDR3 nucleotides read TGTGCCTGGAGTGTATCACAGAGCTATGGCTACACCTTC.

This clonotype was recorded many times. The rearrangement joins TRBV20-1 to TRBJ2-5, with a tentative D call TRBD1 (6 bases). The V gene's germline CDR1 is DFQATT and CDR2 SNEGSKA (reference sequence). V was shortened by 5 bases and J by 9 bases, with 22 bases between the two germline ends. This CDR3 region has 14 residues. The CDR3: CSALTGVRPRAQYF. Written as DNA, the CDR3 is TGCAGTGCTCTGACAGGCGTTAGACCAAGGGCCCAGTACTTC.

The rearrangement joins TRBV27 to TRBJ2-2; weak D call: TRBD1 (6 bases). CDR1 is MNHEY, CDR2 SMNVEV, per germline (reference sequence). Trimming took 5 bases from V and 6 from J, leaving 19 bases between them. CDR3 length: 16 residues. As DNA, the CDR3 is TGTGCCAGCAGTCCCACCTGGGACATTCGCGCCGGGGAGCTGTTTTTT. It specifies CASSPTWDIRAGELFF.

This clonotype was observed many times. The chain uses TRBV20-1 and TRBJ2-5; weak D call: TRBD1 (6 bases). V shed 2 bases and J shed 3 bases, with 10 bases lying between them. The CDR3 runs to 13 residues. CDR1 is DFQATT, CDR2 SNEGSKA, per germline (reference sequence). CDR3 nucleotides: TGCAGTGCTAGACGGACAGTGGAAGAGACCCAGTACTTC. This encodes CSARRTVEETQYF.

The chain carries TRBV6-5 and TRBJ1-1; no clear D gene. This CDR3 comprises 13 residues. V dropped 5 bases and J dropped 3 bases, with 10 bases sitting between them. Germline V gene data show CDR1 as MNHEY and CDR2 as SVGAGI. CDR3 amino acids: CASSNSRYTEAFF. The CDR3 nucleotides read TGTGCCAGCAGTAACAGCCGTTACACTGAAGCTTTCTTT.

This clonotype was seen only a few times. The genes are TRBV2 and TRBJ1-5; D call uncertain. There are 14 residues in the CDR3. Trimming removed 6 bases from V and 0 bases from J, with 9 bases in between. Germline values: CDR1 SNHLY, CDR2 FYNNEI. The CDR3 sequence: CASRPGGSNQPQHF. In DNA form, the CDR3 reads TGTGCCAGCAGGCCCGGAGGTAGCAATCAGCCCCAGCATTTT.

In this sample, this clonotype turned up a few times. The chain couples TRBV14 to TRBJ2-1; no clear D gene. The CDR3 runs 13 residues. Germline assignment: CDR1 SGHDN and CDR2 FVKESK. Trimming took 1 base from V and 8 from J, leaving 9 bases between them. The DNA of the CDR3 is TGTGCCAGCAGCCAAGCGGCAGCCTATGAGCAGTTCTTC. Translating it yields CASSQAAAYEQFF.

The chain has TRBV11-1 and TRBJ1-1; D uncertain. With 4 bases removed from V and 7 bases from J, the gap between germline ends came to 16 bases. Germline CDR1 is SGHAT and CDR2 is FQDESV (reference sequence). The CDR3 extends over 14 amino acids. The CDR3: CASSSGLLEGEAFF. CDR3 bases: TGTGCCAGCAGCTCCGGACTCCTTGAGGGTGAAGCTTTCTTT.

This clonotype was detected only a few times. The gene calls are TRBV2 and TRBJ2-5; TRBD1 or TRBD2 may be the D gene (5 bases each). The ends were cut back, 6 bases at V and 3 bases at J, with 17 bases in the middle. The CDR3 contains 15 residues. The germline CDR1 and CDR2 sequences are SNHLY and FYNNEI. The DNA of the CDR3 is TGTGCCAGCAGGGGCTCCGGGACGTCAAAAGAGACCCAGTACTTC. This encodes CASRGSGTSKETQYF.

The rearrangement links TRBV20-1 to TRBJ1-1; 7 bases align to TRBD1. There are 14 residues in the CDR3. The germline gives CDR1 DFQATT, CDR2 SNEGSKA (reference sequence). V dropped 4 bases and J dropped 4; count of bases not matched to a gene: 9. The CDR3: CSANDDRVGTEAFF. CDR3 nucleotides: TGCAGTGCTAACGATGACAGGGTCGGCACTGAAGCTTTCTTT.

The chain is built from TRBV11-2 and TRBJ1-3; D call uncertain. Trimming took 4 bases from V and 1 from J, leaving 8 bases between them. The CDR3 length is 14 residues. CDR1 SGHAT and CDR2 FQNNGV come from the germline V gene. The CDR3 DNA sequence: TGTGCCAGCAGCTGGACGTATTCTGGAAACACCATATATTTT. This sequence encodes CASSWTYSGNTIYF.

This clonotype was seen at least ten times. The V gene is TRBV3-1, the J gene TRBJ1-6; 11 nucleotides match TRBD1. Germline lookup yields CDR1 LGHDT and CDR2 YNNKEL (reference sequence). Trimming cost V 4 bases and J 8 bases; bases outside gene matches: 1. The CDR3 has 14 amino acids. CDR3 sequence (DNA): TGTGCCAGCAGCCGGACAGGGGGCGATTCACCCCTCCACTTT. Translating it yields CASSRTGGDSPLHF. The full variable domain, completed using reference TRBV3-1 and TRBJ1-6, is DTAVSQTPKYLVTQMGNDKSIKCEQNLGHDTMYWYKQDSKKFLKIMFSYNNKELIINETVPNRFSPKSPDKAHLNLHINSLELGDSAVYFCASSRTGGDSPLHFGNGTRLTVT.

This clonotype was recorded a few times. The chain uses TRBV3-1 and TRBJ2-5, with D possibly being TRBD1 (7 bases). The CDR3 covers 14 residues. V lost 6 bases to trimming and J lost 5 bases, with 16 bases between them. Germline CDR1 and CDR2: LGHDT and YNNKEL (reference sequence). The CDR3 protein is CASRRQGGTETQYF. CDR3 in DNA: TGTGCCAGCAGACGGCAGGGGGGTACGGAGACCCAGTACTTC.

This clonotype was counted a few times. V is TRBV5-1 and J is TRBJ2-5; TRBD2 aligns across 7 bases. Trimming removed 4 bases from V and 2 bases from J; junction bases left unmatched: 2. In germline, CDR1 is SGHRS, CDR2 YFSETQ. The CDR3 is 13 residues long. CDR3 loop: CASSGEGQETQYF. The CDR3 DNA is TGCGCCAGCAGCGGGGAGGGACAAGAGACCCAGTACTTC.

This clonotype was detected a few times. CDR3 in amino acids: CASSTRRGGNEQFF. The CDR3 DNA reads as TGTGCCAGCAGCACGCGTCGGGGAGGAAATGAGCAGTTCTTC. The gene calls are TRBV11-2 and TRBJ2-1; possible D gene TRBD2, 6 bases. V lost 5 bases to trimming and J lost 7 bases, with 15 bases between them. The CDR3 totals 14 residues. Germline CDR1 and CDR2: SGHAT and FQNNGV.

The genes are TRBV21-1 and TRBJ1-5. TRBV21-1 is flagged as a pseudogene. This CDR3 has 17 residues. CDR3 sequence reads: CASSTTVGRQNYQPQHF. Here the CDR3 DNA reads TGTGCCAGCAGCACCACTGTTGGACGACAAAATTATCAGCCCCAGCATTTT.

Ten or more counts support this clonotype. The gene calls are TRBV7-2 and TRBJ2-5; the D is unclear. The CDR3 is made up of 11 amino acids. V dropped 6 bases and J dropped 4 bases, with 6 bases sitting between them. Germline lookup yields CDR1 SGHTA and CDR2 FQGNSA. The CDR3 spells CASRVGETQYF. The CDR3 coding sequence is TGTGCCAGCAGGGTTGGAGAGACCCAGTACTTC.

This rearrangement joins TRBV18 to TRBJ1-2; no definite D call. V dropped 3 bases and J dropped 1 base, with 9 bases sitting between them. This CDR3 comprises 14 residues. Germline CDR1 KGHSH, CDR2 LQKENI. The CDR3 protein is CASSPTENNYGYTF. In DNA, the CDR3 is TGTGCCAGCTCACCGACCGAAAATAACTATGGCTACACCTTC. The entire variable domain, with the rest obtained from reference TRBV18 and TRBJ1-2, is as follows: NAGVMQNPRHLVRRRGQEARLRCSPMKGHSHVYWYRQLPEEGLKFMVYLQKENIIDESGMPKERFSAEFPKEGPSILRIQQVVRGDSAAYFCASSPTENNYGYTFGSGTRLTVV.

This clonotype was seen a few times. J is TRBJ2-3 and V is TRBV4-2, with 15 positions matching TRBD2. The CDR3 loop spans 18 amino acids. J gave up 2 bases and V 3 bases, and 6 bases lay outside the gene matches. Germline CDR1 and CDR2: LGHNA and YNFKEQ. The CDR3 loop is CASSQGLAGGASTDTQYF. The CDR3, as DNA: TGTGCCAGCAGCCAGGGACTAGCGGGGGGTGCTTCCACAGATACGCAGTATTTT.

V and J are TRBV20-1 and TRBJ1-5; possibly TRBD1 for D (6 bases). This CDR3 comprises 13 residues. Germline CDR1 is DFQATT and CDR2 is SNEGSKA (reference sequence). V lost 6 bases to trimming and J lost 5 bases, with 14 bases between them. The CDR3 loop is CSAQGGGHQPQHF. DNA of the CDR3: TGCAGTGCCCAGGGTGGGGGGCATCAGCCCCAGCATTTT.

The rearrangement uses TRBV7-6 and TRBJ1-2; 10 bases are a match to TRBD1. The germline V gene has CDR1 SGHVS and CDR2 FNYEAQ. Trimming removed 5 bases from V and 3 bases from J; junction bases left unmatched: 6. CDR3 length: 15 amino acids. CDR3 in amino acids: CASSPRQGADYGYTF. The CDR3 DNA reads as TGTGCCAGCAGCCCAAGACAGGGGGCCGACTATGGCTACACCTTC.

The chain carries TRBV4-1 and TRBJ2-1, with 7 nucleotides matching TRBD2. With 1 base clipped from V and 9 bases from J, the junction kept 9 bases outside the gene matches. Germline V gives CDR1 MGHRA, CDR2 YSYEKL. This CDR3 has 15 residues. The CDR3 DNA is TGCGCCAGCAGCCAAGTTACGTGGGGGGGAGGTGAGCAGTTCTTC. This encodes CASSQVTWGGGEQFF.

This clonotype showed up many times. V gene TRBV5-1 combines with J gene TRBJ2-1; D is possibly TRBD2 (5 bases). There are 14 residues in the CDR3. Trimming removed 1 base from V and 5 bases from J, with 10 bases in between. Germline lookup yields CDR1 SGHRS and CDR2 YFSETQ. CDR3 coding DNA: TGCGCCAGCAGCTTGCCGGGGTCCCACAATGAGCAGTTCTTC. This sequence encodes CASSLPGSHNEQFF.

This clonotype was picked up a small number of times. V gene TRBV5-6 combines with J gene TRBJ1-5; 9 bases are a match to TRBD1. Germline trimming cut 4 bases from V and 4 bases from J; bases unmatched to any gene: 6. The CDR3 length is 15 residues. Germline CDR1 is SGHDT and CDR2 is YYEEEE. The CDR3 DNA reads as TGTGCCAGCAGCAGAAGGGGGACAGGGAATCAGCCCCAGCATTTT. The encoded protein is CASSRRGTGNQPQHF.